This TCR beta chain was retrieved from a study of CD8 T cells in ankylosing spondylitis. Study-level findings and limits: The study identified a TCR beta motif of 7 or 8 highly homologous variants that appeared characteristic of ankylosing spondylitis blood. In peripheral blood, disease-linked CD8+ clones occurred at relatively low frequencies. Reportedly, matched ankylosing spondylitis synovial fluid was significantly enriched for disease-linked clones.

One entry per CDR3 protein, called by TCRdb with MiXCR from the 5' RACE reads. The table shows almost 400,000 distinct CDR3 sequences, with under 25% occurring only once. Points on this clonotype: What it binds is unknown.

Between the trimmed V and J ends, which lost 0 bases and 5 bases, there was a span of 9 bases. This CDR3 has 14 residues. The germline V gene has CDR1 MNHEY and CDR2 SVGAGI. Sequencing was carried out using blood, either unsorted or a sorted T cell fraction (not recorded which). The gene calls are TRBV6-5 and TRBJ2-3; either TRBD1 or TRBD2 may supply D (6 bases each). The TCR was taken from a male donor with ankylosing spondylitis. The DNA of the CDR3 is TGTGCCAGCAGTTACTCGAGGGGGGTAGATACGCAGTATTTT. As protein: CASSYSRGVDTQYF.